This T cell receptor beta chain was sequenced in a study of T-cell memory formation after mild COVID-19. This clonotype was counted at least ten times. TCRdb ran MiXCR on the 5' RACE reads and lists one entry per CDR3 protein. The table has approximately 30,000 distinct CDR3 sequences, around 8% seen once. The CDR3 loop spans 16 amino acids. The V end was cut by 0 bases, the J end by 3 bases, with 15 bases between. Germline V gives CDR1 MNHEY, CDR2 SVGEGT. This TCR was recovered from a man in his late teens or twenties who had mild COVID-19 (a few samples of this study predate the infection). Cell type and time point are not known. Source material: PBMCs or a T cell subset sorted from them (not recorded which). V usage is TRBV6-2 or TRBV6-3 and J usage is TRBJ2-7; the D gene could be TRBD1 or TRBD2 (5 bases each). CDR3 coding DNA: TGTGCCAGCAGTTACTCGGGGTTGGGACCCCGCTACGAGCAGTACGTC. Amino acid sequence: CASSYSGLGPRYEQYV.